The 5 T cell receptor beta chains presented below share a single source sample, sequenced in a study of cytomegalovirus exposure and HLA in healthy donors. TCRdb keeps only in-frame clones here, not all; method: immunoSEQ multiplex PCR. The sample holds hundreds of thousands of clones, around 78% seen once. Source material: PBMCs. These receptors were collected from a woman under 30 in good health and CMV-seronegative.

Note on this clone: The CDR3 does not close with the conserved phenylalanine or tryptophan, likely indicating a read error. The DNA is omitted, as the CDR3 cannot be located on it reliably, and the CDR3 follows TCRdb's listing. J is TRBJ1-3 and V is TRBV6-5. Inclusive of both ends, the CDR3 amounts to 10 amino acids. Germline V gene sequence: CDR1 MNHEY, CDR2 SVGAGI. CDR3 amino acids: CASRGLGRTL.

This chain joins TRBV15 and TRBJ2-3; a possible D gene is TRBD2 (5 bases). The CDR3 length is 21 residues. Trimming took off 0 bases at V and 0 bases at J, with 25 bases between the two ends. Germline V gives CDR1 LNHNV, CDR2 YYDKDF (reference sequence). In DNA form, the CDR3 reads TGTGCCACCAGCAGAGATCTCATTAGCGTTGCCCCTAGTCCCAGCACAGATACGCAGTATTTT. Residues: CATSRDLISVAPSPSTDTQYF.

This chain uses TRBV2 with TRBJ1-2; 8 nucleotides line up with TRBD1. The germline gives CDR1 SNHLY, CDR2 FYNNEI. CDR3 length equals 15 residues. Unmatched junction bases numbered 9, after V lost 7 bases and J lost 2 bases. The CDR3 sequence is CASTPSGQGNYGYTF. DNA for the CDR3: TGTGCCAGCACCCCAAGCGGACAGGGCAACTATGGCTACACCTTC. Filled out from reference TRBV2 and TRBJ1-2, the complete variable domain reads EPEVTQTPSHQVTQMGQEVILRCVPISNHLYFYWYRQILGQKVEFLVSFYNNEISEKSEIFDDQFSVERPDGSNFTLKIRSTKLEDSAMYFCASTPSGQGNYGYTFGSGTRLTVV.

The chain combines TRBV30 with TRBJ1-5; 7 nucleotides agree with TRBD1. CDR3 length: 13 amino acids. Germline values: CDR1 GTSNPN, CDR2 SVGIG (reference sequence). V lost 5 bases and J lost 5; bases outside the gene matches: 6. The CDR3 sequence: CAWGHRGDQPQHF. CDR3 in DNA: TGTGCCTGGGGACACAGGGGCGATCAGCCCCAGCATTTT.

The V call is TRBV28, the J call TRBJ1-1, with 7 bases identical to TRBD1. Per the germline V gene, CDR1 is MDHEN and CDR2 is SYDVKM. The CDR3 consists of 15 residues. V shed 8 bases and J 7 bases; nucleotides not matched to a gene: 16. The DNA of the CDR3 is TGTGCCAGCGGGTTATGGGACAGAAGCTATGGTGAAGCTTTCTTT. Its protein product is CASGLWDRSYGEAFF.